These 19 T cell receptor beta chains were all obtained from the same sample, sequenced in a study of T cells in Graves' hyperthyroidism and ophthalmopathy. The investigators amplified TCR beta CDR3 regions from RNA transcripts. HTBI primers were employed in a first-round RT-PCR of the TCR CDR3. TCRdb ran MiXCR on the multiplex PCR reads and lists one entry per CDR3 protein. The data hold around 450,000 distinct CDR3 sequences, with roughly 14% observed a single time. The sample taken for sequencing was blood. Every receptor here comes from a woman under 30 with Graves' hyperthyroidism.

This clonotype was detected many times. As DNA, the CDR3 is TGTGCCATCCAAGATAACAGGGCGGGATATGGCTACACCTTC. This gives the protein CAIQDNRAGYGYTF. This sequence joins TRBV10-3 and TRBJ1-2, with D possibly being TRBD1 (6 bases). The CDR3 runs to 14 residues. Per germline, CDR1 ENHRY and CDR2 SYGVKD. Between the trimmed V and J ends, which lost 8 bases and 5 bases, there was a span of 18 bases.

A word on this clonotype: A read error is possible here, since a much larger clone lies one base away. V usage is TRBV12-3 or TRBV12-4 and J usage is TRBJ1-2; D perhaps matches TRBD1 (5 bases). This CDR3 region has 14 residues. V was clipped by 6 bases and J by 7 bases, with 18 bases between them. The CDR3 loop reads CASSRAKGLSGYTF. The CDR3 region has the DNA TGTGCCAGCAGCCGTGCAAAGGGGTTAAGTGGCTACACCTTC.

Many counts were recorded for this clonotype. The rearrangement uses TRBV5-6 and TRBJ1-5, with D hard to call. Germline CDR1 reads SGHDT; CDR2 reads YYEEEE. V shed 2 bases and J shed 0 bases, with 9 bases lying between them. The CDR3 has 15 residues. CDR3 residues: CASSFGPNSNQPQHF. The CDR3 nucleotides read TGTGCCAGCAGCTTCGGGCCGAATAGCAATCAGCCCCAGCATTTT.

This clonotype was recorded many times. The chain uses TRBV3-1 and TRBJ2-3; 8 bases fit TRBD2. The CDR3 runs 15 residues. Germline V gene sequence: CDR1 LGHDT, CDR2 YNNKEL (reference sequence). Germline trimming cut 3 bases from V and 2 bases from J; bases unmatched to any gene: 4. The CDR3 DNA reads TGTGCCAGCAGCCACGACGGGGGGGACACAGATACGCAGTATTTT. This gives the protein CASSHDGGDTDTQYF.

This clonotype was seen at least ten times. In nucleotides, the CDR3 is TGTGCCAGCAGCTTGGGGACAGGGTTGAGTCAGCCCCAGCATTTT. It translates to CASSLGTGLSQPQHF. V is TRBV5-6 and J is TRBJ1-5, with 8 bases lining up with TRBD1. CDR1 and CDR2 (germline): SGHDT, YYEEEE. With 0 bases clipped from V and 6 bases from J, the junction kept 5 bases outside the gene matches. This CDR3 comprises 15 residues.

This chain links TRBV10-2 with TRBJ1-2, with D possibly TRBD1 on 5 matching bases. The V end was cut by 4 bases, the J end by 5 bases, with 11 bases between. The CDR3 is 13 amino acids. Germline lookup yields CDR1 WSHSY and CDR2 SAAADI. CDR3 loop: CASSGDVRYGYTF. CDR3 in DNA: TGCGCCAGCAGTGGGGACGTCCGATATGGCTACACCTTC.

In its sample, this clonotype was seen many times. The chain has TRBV29-1 and TRBJ2-1; D might be TRBD1 (6 bases). Trimming left V 3 bases short and J 2 bases short, with 11 bases between. This CDR3 contains 14 residues. Germline V gives CDR1 SQVTM, CDR2 ANQGSEA. The CDR3 DNA is TGCAGCGTTGAGGGGGCGCGGGCCTACAATGAGCAGTTCTTC. Protein product: CSVEGARAYNEQFF.

There are many counts of this clonotype. The chain's CDR3 is CASSSPGQGAVSGDTQYF. DNA of the CDR3: TGTGCCAGCAGTTCGCCGGGACAGGGGGCGGTGAGCGGGGATACGCAGTATTTT. The chain joins TRBV12-3 or TRBV12-4 to TRBJ2-3; 12 bases are shared with TRBD1. J gave up 6 bases and V 4 bases, and 14 bases lay outside the gene matches. This CDR3 has 18 residues.

The chain combines TRBV13 with TRBJ1-6; D not certain. This CDR3 has 15 residues. Per the germline V gene, CDR1 is PRHDT and CDR2 is FYEKMQ (reference sequence). The germline V and J ends were trimmed by 5 bases and 9 bases, with 17 bases remaining between them. This CDR3 reads CASSDGFGPASPLHF. Written as DNA, the CDR3 is TGTGCCAGCAGCGACGGATTTGGTCCGGCTTCACCCCTCCACTTT.

This clonotype was counted a few times. CDR3 sequence reads: CASRTGEVGNIQYF. CDR3 bases: TGTGCCAGCAGAACAGGGGAAGTGGGAAACATTCAGTACTTC. The chain employs TRBV6-1 and TRBJ2-4; 7 bases are a match to TRBD1. Per the germline V gene, CDR1 is MNHNS and CDR2 is SASEGT. This CDR3 has 14 residues. The J segment lost 6 bases and the V segment lost 6 bases, leaving 8 bases of the junction unmatched.

This clonotype was detected ten times or more. The V gene is TRBV9, the J gene TRBJ2-3; tentatively, D is TRBD2 (5 bases). The germline CDR1 and CDR2 sequences are SGDLS and YYNGEE. This CDR3 has 14 residues. The V end was cut by 4 bases, the J end by 1 base, with 10 bases between. CDR3 sequence reads: CASSYLSGTDTQYF. The CDR3 DNA follows: TGTGCCAGCAGCTATCTTAGCGGCACAGATACGCAGTATTTT.

At least ten counts were recorded for this clonotype. This chain joins TRBV6-1 and TRBJ2-1; 7 nucleotides line up with TRBD2. Germline trimming cut 5 bases from V and 5 bases from J; bases unmatched to any gene: 15. The germline CDR1 and CDR2 sequences are MNHNS and SASEGT. The CDR3 length is 17 residues. CDR3 in DNA: TGTGCCAGCAGTTTGTACTCGTGGACTAGGCGGGACAATGAGCAGTTCTTC. Translated, it gives CASSLYSWTRRDNEQFF.

V is TRBV19 and J is TRBJ2-5; D is perhaps TRBD1 or TRBD2 (5 bases each). The V gene lost 5 bases and the J gene lost 7 bases, with 14 bases spanning the gap. The CDR3 is made up of 13 amino acids. Germline V gene sequence: CDR1 LNHDA, CDR2 SQIVND (reference sequence). The CDR3 sequence: CASSYQGGGTQYF. CDR3 sequence (DNA): TGTGCCAGTAGTTATCAGGGTGGGGGGACCCAGTACTTC.

The chain recombines TRBV9 with TRBJ2-7; tentatively, D is TRBD1 (5 bases). This CDR3 is built from 14 residues. The ends were cut back, 0 bases at V and 3 bases at J, with 10 bases in the middle. Germline assignment: CDR1 SGDLS and CDR2 YYNGEE. This CDR3 reads CASSVEGLGYEQYF. CDR3 coding DNA: TGTGCCAGCAGCGTAGAGGGGTTAGGCTACGAGCAGTACTTC.

At least ten counts were recorded for this clonotype. This chain uses TRBV2 with TRBJ2-2; 7 bases fit TRBD1. The CDR3 extends over 14 amino acids. Per the germline V gene, CDR1 is SNHLY and CDR2 is FYNNEI. V shed 7 bases and J 3 bases; nucleotides not matched to a gene: 5. In DNA, the CDR3 is TGTGCCAGCAAGGGGGCGGTTTACACCGGGGAGCTGTTTTTT. This codes for CASKGAVYTGELFF.

This clonotype was observed many times. The chain carries TRBV18 and TRBJ2-7, with 9 bases matching TRBD1. V was clipped by 3 bases and J by 4 bases; unmatched bases: 7. Germline CDR1 reads KGHSH; CDR2 reads LQKENI. This CDR3 spans 15 amino acids. DNA of the CDR3: TGTGCCAGCTCACCGGAGACAGGGGGGTGGTACGAGCAGTACTTC. It encodes CASSPETGGWYEQYF.

This clonotype was observed a few times. The chain links TRBV30 to TRBJ2-5, with 8 bases aligning to TRBD2. Germline loops: CDR1 GTSNPN, CDR2 SVGIG (reference sequence). This CDR3 comprises 16 residues. V dropped 2 bases and J dropped 7; count of bases not matched to a gene: 15. The CDR3 loop is CAWSLKLAATGGTQYF. In DNA form, the CDR3 reads TGTGCCTGGAGTCTCAAACTAGCGGCCACCGGGGGGACCCAGTACTTC.

This clonotype has ten or more counts. This chain connects TRBV6-2 or TRBV6-3 to TRBJ1-2; D not certain. V shed 7 bases and J shed 4 bases, with 10 bases lying between them. There are 12 residues in the CDR3. Germline V lookup: CDR1 MNHEY, CDR2 SVGEGT. The CDR3 sequence is CASTPAGYGYTF. For the CDR3, the DNA is TGTGCCAGCACCCCCGCCGGCTATGGCTACACCTTC.

As concerns this clonotype: A much larger clone lies a single base off, so this may be a read error. This chain joins TRBV5-1 and TRBJ1-2, with 7 bases aligning to TRBD1. The CDR3 has 14 residues. Per germline, CDR1 SGHRS and CDR2 YFSETQ. The V segment lost 0 bases and the J segment 6 bases; nucleotides outside the gene matches: 5. The CDR3 protein is CASSLVGTDHGYTF. For the CDR3, the DNA is TGCGCCAGCAGCTTGGTTGGGACAGACCATGGCTACACCTTC. The whole variable domain, remainder taken from reference TRBV5-1 and TRBJ1-2, is KAGVTQTPRYLIKTRGQQVTLSCSPISGHRSVSWYQQTPGQGLQFLFEYFSETQRNKGNFPGRFSGRQFSNSRSEMNVSTLELGDSALYLCASSLVGTDHGYTFGSGTRLTVV.